The clone carrying this TCR beta chain was counted a few times. Antigen: not known. The CDR3 has 15 residues. V gave up 0 bases and J gave up 0 bases, with 7 bases separating them. Germline-derived CDR1 and CDR2 are SGHTA and FQGNSA. This specimen comes from a study of Graves' ophthalmopathy and Graves' hyperthyroidism. Notes on the study in general: It was with about 68% sensitivity and about 72% specificity that the model predicted ophthalmopathy progression.

For repertoire sequencing, the TCR beta CDR3 regions were amplified from RNA transcripts. HTBI primers primed a first-round RT-PCR, and a second-round multiplex PCR followed. TCRdb passed the multiplex PCR reads through MiXCR, listing each CDR3 protein once. This table holds almost 750,000 distinct CDR3 sequences, roughly 40% found once. Clinicians made diagnoses from clinical symptoms, serum thyroxine, TRAb, thyroid ultrasound and orbital computed tomography. The PBMCs were taken from over 9.5 ml of fresh peripheral blood. The chain is built from TRBV7-2 and TRBJ2-3, with TRBD2 as a possible D gene (5 bases). The source of this sequence is an adult man with Graves' ophthalmopathy. The specimen was peripheral blood. CDR3 bases: TGTGCCAGCAGCTTAGCGGGAGCTAGCACAGATACGCAGTATTTT. Translation: CASSLAGASTDTQYF. Together with reference TRBV7-2 and TRBJ2-3, the CDR3 gives the full variable domain: GAGVSQSPSNKVTEKGKDVELRCDPISGHTALYWYRQSLGQGLEFLIYFQGNSAPDKSGLPSDRFSAERTGGSVSTLTIQRTQQEDSAVYLCASSLAGASTDTQYFGPGTRLTVL.